This TCR beta chain was obtained from a study of blood T cell repertoires in COVID-19. About the research overall: T cells, B-cell-depleted T cells, or PBMCs supplied cDNA or gDNA.

This CDR3 has 15 residues. Germline V lookup: CDR1 ENHRY, CDR2 SYGVKD. V gave up 6 bases and J gave up 6 bases; unmatched junction bases: 7. In the original analysis: Amplifying reference gene primers gave estimates of nucleated cell counts. Sequenced by immunoSEQ multiplex PCR; TCRdb stores in-frame clones only, minus some. The DNA gave D and trimming, while V, J and clone size come from that table. Of 140,000 to 150,000 clones listed, more than 75% are singletons. The sequencing input was peripheral blood. This clonotype was obtained from a human donor with acute or convalescent COVID-19. The donor label of this sample is uncertain. The gene calls are TRBV10-3 and TRBJ2-2; 10 bases line up with TRBD2. CDR3 sequence reads: CAIRPDLAGAGELFF. The CDR3 region has the DNA TGTGCCATCAGGCCAGATCTAGCGGGGGCCGGGGAGCTGTTTTTT.